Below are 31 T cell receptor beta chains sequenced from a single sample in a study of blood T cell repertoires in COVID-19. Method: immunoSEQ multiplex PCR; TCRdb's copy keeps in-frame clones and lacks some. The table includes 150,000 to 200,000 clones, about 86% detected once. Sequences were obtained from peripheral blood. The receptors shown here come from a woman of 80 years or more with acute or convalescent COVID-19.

This CDR3 reads CASTTGQRDYGYTF. The CDR3 region has the DNA TGTGCCAGCACAACAGGCCAAAGGGACTATGGCTACACCTTC. The chain is built from TRBV7-9 and TRBJ1-2; TRBD1 might be the D (5 bases). Trimming removed 7 bases at V and 3 bases at J, with 15 bases between. The CDR3 runs 14 residues. CDR1 and CDR2 (germline): SEHNR, FQNEAQ (reference sequence).

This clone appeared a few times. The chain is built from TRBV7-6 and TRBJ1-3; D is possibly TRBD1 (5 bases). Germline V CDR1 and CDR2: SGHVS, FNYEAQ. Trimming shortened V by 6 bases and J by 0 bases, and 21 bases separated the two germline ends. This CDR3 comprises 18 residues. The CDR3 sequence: CASSSRRTGLLSGNTIYF. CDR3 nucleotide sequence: TGTGCCAGCAGTTCCCGCCGAACAGGCCTACTCTCTGGAAACACCATATATTTT.

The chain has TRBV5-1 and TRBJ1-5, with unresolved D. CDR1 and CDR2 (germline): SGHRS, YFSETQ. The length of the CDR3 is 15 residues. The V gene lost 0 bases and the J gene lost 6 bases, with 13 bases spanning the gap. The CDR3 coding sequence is TGCGCCAGCAGCTTGGTCGGGGAATTGGGTCAGCCCCAGCATTTT. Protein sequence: CASSLVGELGQPQHF.

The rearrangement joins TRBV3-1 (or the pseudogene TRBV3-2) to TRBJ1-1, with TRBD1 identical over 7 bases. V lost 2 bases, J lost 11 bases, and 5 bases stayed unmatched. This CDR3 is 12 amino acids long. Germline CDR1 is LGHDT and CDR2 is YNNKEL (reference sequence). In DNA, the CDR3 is TGTGCCAGCAGCCAAAAACAGGGGCGGGCTTTCTTT. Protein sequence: CASSQKQGRAFF.

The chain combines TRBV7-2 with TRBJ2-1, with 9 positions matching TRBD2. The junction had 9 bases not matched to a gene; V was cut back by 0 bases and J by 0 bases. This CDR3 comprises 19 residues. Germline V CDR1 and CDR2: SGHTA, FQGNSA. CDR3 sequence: CASSLAGLALLSSYNEQFF. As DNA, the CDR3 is TGTGCCAGCAGCTTAGCGGGACTAGCTCTTCTCTCCTCCTACAATGAGCAGTTCTTC.

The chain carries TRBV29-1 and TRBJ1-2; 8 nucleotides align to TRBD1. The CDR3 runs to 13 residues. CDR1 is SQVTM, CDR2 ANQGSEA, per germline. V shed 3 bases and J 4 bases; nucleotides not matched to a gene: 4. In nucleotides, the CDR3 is TGCAGCGTTGATGACAGGGGCACCTATGGCTACACCTTC. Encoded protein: CSVDDRGTYGYTF.

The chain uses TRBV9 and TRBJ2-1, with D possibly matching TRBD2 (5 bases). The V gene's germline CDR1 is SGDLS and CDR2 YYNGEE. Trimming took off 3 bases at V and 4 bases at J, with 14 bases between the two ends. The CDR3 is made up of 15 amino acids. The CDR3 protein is CASSETPEVYNEQFF. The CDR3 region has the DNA TGTGCCAGCAGCGAGACCCCGGAGGTTTACAATGAGCAGTTCTTC.

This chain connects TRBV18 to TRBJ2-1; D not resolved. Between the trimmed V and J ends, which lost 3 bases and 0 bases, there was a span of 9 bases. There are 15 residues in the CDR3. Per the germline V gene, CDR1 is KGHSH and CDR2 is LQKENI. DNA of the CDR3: TGTGCCAGCTCACCTCTGAGAGACTCCTACAATGAGCAGTTCTTC. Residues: CASSPLRDSYNEQFF. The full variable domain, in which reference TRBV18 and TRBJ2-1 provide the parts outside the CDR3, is NAGVMQNPRHLVRRRGQEARLRCSPMKGHSHVYWYRQLPEEGLKFMVYLQKENIIDESGMPKERFSAEFPKEGPSILRIQQVVRGDSAAYFCASSPLRDSYNEQFFGPGTRLTVL.

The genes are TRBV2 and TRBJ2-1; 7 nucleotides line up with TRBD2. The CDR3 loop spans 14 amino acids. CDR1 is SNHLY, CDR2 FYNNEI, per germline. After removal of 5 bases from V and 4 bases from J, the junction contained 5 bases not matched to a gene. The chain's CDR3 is CASSRAGEYNEQFF. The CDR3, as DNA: TGTGCCAGCAGTCGGGCGGGAGAGTACAATGAGCAGTTCTTC.

CDR3 in amino acids: CATSGTGWNSPLHF. CDR3 coding DNA: TGTGCCACCAGCGGGACAGGGTGGAATTCACCCCTCCACTTT. The V call is TRBV24-1, the J call TRBJ1-6, with 9 bases matching TRBD1. V was pared by 7 bases and J by 7 bases, with 4 bases of the junction left unmatched. This CDR3 has 14 residues. Germline-derived CDR1 and CDR2 are KGHDR and SFDVKD.

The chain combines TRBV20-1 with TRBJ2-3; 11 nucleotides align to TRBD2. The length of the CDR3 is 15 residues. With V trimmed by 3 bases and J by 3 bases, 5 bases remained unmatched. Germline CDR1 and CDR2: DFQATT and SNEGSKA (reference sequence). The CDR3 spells CSASPLAGVTDTQYF. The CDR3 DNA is TGCAGTGCTAGTCCACTAGCGGGGGTTACAGATACGCAGTATTTT.

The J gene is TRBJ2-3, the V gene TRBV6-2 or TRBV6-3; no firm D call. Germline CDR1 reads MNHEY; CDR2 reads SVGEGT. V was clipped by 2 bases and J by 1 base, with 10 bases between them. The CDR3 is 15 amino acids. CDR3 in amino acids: CASSYGQIRTDTQYF. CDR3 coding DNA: TGTGCCAGCAGTTACGGGCAGATACGCACAGATACGCAGTATTTT.

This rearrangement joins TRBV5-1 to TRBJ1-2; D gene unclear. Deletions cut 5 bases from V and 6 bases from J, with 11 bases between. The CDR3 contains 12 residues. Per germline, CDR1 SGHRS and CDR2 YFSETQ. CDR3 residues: CASRRRLDGYTF. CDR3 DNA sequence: TGCGCCAGCAGAAGGCGGTTGGATGGCTACACCTTC.

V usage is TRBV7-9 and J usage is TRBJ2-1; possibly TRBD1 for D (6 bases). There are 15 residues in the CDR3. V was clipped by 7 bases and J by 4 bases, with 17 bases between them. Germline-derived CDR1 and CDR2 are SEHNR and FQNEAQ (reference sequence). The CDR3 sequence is CASTSAGTQYNEQFF. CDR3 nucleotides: TGTGCCAGCACCAGCGCCGGGACACAATACAATGAGCAGTTCTTC.

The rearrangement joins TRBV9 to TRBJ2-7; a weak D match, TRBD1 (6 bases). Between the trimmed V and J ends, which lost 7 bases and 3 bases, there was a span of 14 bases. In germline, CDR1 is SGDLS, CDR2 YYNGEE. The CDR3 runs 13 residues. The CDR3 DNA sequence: TGTGCCAGCGGGGGCAGGGCCAGCTACGAGCAGTACTTC. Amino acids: CASGGRASYEQYF.

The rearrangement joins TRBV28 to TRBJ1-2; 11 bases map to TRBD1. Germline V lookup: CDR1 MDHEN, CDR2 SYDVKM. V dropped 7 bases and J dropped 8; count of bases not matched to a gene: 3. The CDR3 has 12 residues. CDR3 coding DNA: TGTGCCAGCACCCGGACAGGGGGCGGCTACACCTTC. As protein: CASTRTGGGYTF.

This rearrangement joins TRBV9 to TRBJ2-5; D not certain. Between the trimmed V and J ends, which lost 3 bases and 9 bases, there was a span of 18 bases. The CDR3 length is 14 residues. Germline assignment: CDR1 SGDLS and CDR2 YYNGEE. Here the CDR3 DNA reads TGTGCCAGCAGCGCCTACCCCTCCACGGTGGCCCAGTACTTC. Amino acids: CASSAYPSTVAQYF.

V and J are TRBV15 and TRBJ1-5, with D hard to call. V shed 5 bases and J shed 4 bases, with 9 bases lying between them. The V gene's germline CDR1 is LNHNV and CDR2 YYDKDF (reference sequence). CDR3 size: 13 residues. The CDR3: CATSPMPNQPQHF. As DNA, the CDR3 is TGTGCCACCAGCCCTATGCCTAATCAGCCCCAGCATTTT.

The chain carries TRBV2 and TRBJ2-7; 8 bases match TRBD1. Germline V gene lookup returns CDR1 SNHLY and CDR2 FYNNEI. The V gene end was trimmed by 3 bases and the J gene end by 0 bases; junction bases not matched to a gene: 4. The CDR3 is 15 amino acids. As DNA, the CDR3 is TGTGCCAGCAGTGAGGACAGGGCTAGCTCCTACGAGCAGTACTTC. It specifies CASSEDRASSYEQYF.

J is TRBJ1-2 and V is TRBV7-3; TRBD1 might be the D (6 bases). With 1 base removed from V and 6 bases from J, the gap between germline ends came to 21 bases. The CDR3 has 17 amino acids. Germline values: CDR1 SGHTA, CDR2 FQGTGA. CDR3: CASSLSGGAGSTDGYTF. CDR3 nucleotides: TGTGCCAGCAGCTTAAGCGGGGGCGCGGGTTCAACCGATGGCTACACCTTC.

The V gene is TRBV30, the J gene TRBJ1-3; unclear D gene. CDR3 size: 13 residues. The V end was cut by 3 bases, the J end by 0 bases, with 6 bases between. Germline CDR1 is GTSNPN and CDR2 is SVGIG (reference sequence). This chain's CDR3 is CAWRSISGNTIYF. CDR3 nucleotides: TGTGCCTGGAGATCAATCTCTGGAAACACCATATATTTT.

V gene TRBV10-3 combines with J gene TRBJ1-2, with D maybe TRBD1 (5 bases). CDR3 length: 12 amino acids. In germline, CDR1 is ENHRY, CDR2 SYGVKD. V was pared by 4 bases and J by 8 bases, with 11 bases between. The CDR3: CAISGYQGGYTF. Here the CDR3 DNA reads TGTGCCATCAGTGGTTATCAGGGAGGCTACACCTTC.

For the CDR3, the DNA is TGTGCCAGCAGCCGGATAGAGGGACAGCCAGGCCTAAATAATTCACCCCTCCACTTT. It yields the protein CASSRIEGQPGLNNSPLHF. This chain uses TRBV4-2 with TRBJ1-6, with 7 bases fitting TRBD1. The germline gives CDR1 LGHNA, CDR2 YNFKEQ. The CDR3 totals 19 residues. J was trimmed by 5 bases and V by 4 bases; bases with no gene match: 17.

CDR3 amino acids: CASSQDAAPRGQPQHF. The CDR3 coding sequence is TGTGCCAGCAGCCAAGATGCGGCACCTAGGGGGCAGCCCCAGCATTTT. The chain carries TRBV4-2 and TRBJ1-5; D possibly corresponds to TRBD1 (6 bases). The CDR3 has 16 residues. Germline-derived CDR1 and CDR2 are LGHNA and YNFKEQ. Deletions cut 0 bases from V and 7 bases from J, with 16 bases between.

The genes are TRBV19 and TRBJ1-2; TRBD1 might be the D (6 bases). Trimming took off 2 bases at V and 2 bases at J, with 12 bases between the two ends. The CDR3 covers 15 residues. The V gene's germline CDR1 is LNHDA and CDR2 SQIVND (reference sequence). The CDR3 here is CASSIIPGANYGYTF. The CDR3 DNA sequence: TGTGCCAGTAGTATAATCCCAGGGGCGAACTATGGCTACACCTTC.

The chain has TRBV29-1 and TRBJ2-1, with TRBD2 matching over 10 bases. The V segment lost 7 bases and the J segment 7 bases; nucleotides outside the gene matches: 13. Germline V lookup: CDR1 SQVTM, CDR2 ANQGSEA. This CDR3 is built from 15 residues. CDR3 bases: TGCAGCGCCCGCGGAGCGGGAGGGCGAGAGAATGAGCAGTTCTTC. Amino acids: CSARGAGGRENEQFF.

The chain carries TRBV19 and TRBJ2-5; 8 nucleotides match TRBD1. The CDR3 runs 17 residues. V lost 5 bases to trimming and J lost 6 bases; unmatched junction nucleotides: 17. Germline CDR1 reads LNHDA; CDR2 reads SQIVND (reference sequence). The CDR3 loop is CASSPPLAGGAIQTQYF. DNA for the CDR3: TGTGCCAGTAGTCCCCCCCTCGCAGGGGGCGCGATACAGACCCAGTACTTC. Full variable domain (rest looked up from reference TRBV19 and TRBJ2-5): DGGITQSPKYLFRKEGQNVTLSCEQNLNHDAMYWYRQDPGQGLRLIYYSQIVNDFQKGDIAEGYSVSREKKESFPLTVTSAQKNPTAFYLCASSPPLAGGAIQTQYFGPGTRLLVL.

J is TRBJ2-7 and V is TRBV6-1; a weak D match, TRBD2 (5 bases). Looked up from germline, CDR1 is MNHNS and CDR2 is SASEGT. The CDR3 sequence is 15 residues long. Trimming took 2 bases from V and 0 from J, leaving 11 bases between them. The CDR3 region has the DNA TGTGCCAGCAGTGAACAGCTAGCCCTCTCCTACGAGCAGTACTTC. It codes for CASSEQLALSYEQYF.

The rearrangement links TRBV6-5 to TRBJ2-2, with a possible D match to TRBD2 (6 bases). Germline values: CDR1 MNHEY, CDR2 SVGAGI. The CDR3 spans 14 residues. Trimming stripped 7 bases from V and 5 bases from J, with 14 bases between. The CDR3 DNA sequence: TGTGCCAGCAATACCATGGCGGGGACCGGGGAGCTGTTTTTT. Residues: CASNTMAGTGELFF.

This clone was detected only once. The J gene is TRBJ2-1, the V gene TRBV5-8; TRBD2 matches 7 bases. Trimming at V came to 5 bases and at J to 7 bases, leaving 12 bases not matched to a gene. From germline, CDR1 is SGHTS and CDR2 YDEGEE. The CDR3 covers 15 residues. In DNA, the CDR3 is TGTGCCAGCAGTTTAGAGGGAGGGTATTGGAATGAGCAGTTCTTC. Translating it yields CASSLEGGYWNEQFF.

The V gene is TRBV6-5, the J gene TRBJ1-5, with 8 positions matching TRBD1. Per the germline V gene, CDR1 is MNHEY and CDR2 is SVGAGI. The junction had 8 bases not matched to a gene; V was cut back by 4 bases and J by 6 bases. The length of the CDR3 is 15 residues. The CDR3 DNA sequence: TGTGCCAGCAGTTCCGGACAGGGTGGTGGTCAGCCCCAGCATTTT. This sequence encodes CASSSGQGGGQPQHF.